These 17 T cell receptor beta chains were all obtained from the same sample, sequenced in a study of T-cell reconstitution after alpha-beta-depleted transplantation in children. It was with unique molecular identifiers that the TCRbeta library was prepared. MiXCR was run by TCRdb on the PCR reads, yielding one entry per CDR3 protein. The sample consists of around 580,000 distinct CDR3 sequences, roughly 24% of them appearing once. The sample consisted of PBMCs, mostly from graft donor cells, taken 360 days after TCRalphabeta/CD19-depleted stem cell transplant. The receptors were gathered from a boy younger than two who had a stem cell transplant for acute myeloid leukemia, so the T cells may come from the graft donor.

This rearrangement joins TRBV20-1 to TRBJ2-7; weak D call: TRBD2 (6 bases). The CDR3 totals 14 residues. V lost 2 bases and J 0 bases, leaving 11 bases between the germline ends. Looked up from germline, CDR1 is DFQATT and CDR2 is SNEGSKA (reference sequence). CDR3: CSARRDSSSYEQYV. The CDR3 DNA sequence: TGCAGTGCTAGAAGGGACTCCTCCTCCTACGAGCAGTACGTC.

This clonotype turned up a few times. This rearrangement joins TRBV28 to TRBJ2-1, with a weak D call TRBD1 (5 bases). Trimming left V 6 bases short and J 2 bases short, with 23 bases between. Germline values: CDR1 MDHEN, CDR2 SYDVKM. There are 18 residues in the CDR3. CDR3 residues: CASSQATRPGPTYNEQFF. The CDR3 nucleotides are TGTGCCAGCAGCCAGGCTACCAGGCCAGGGCCAACCTACAATGAGCAGTTCTTC. The full variable domain, with the rest looked up from reference TRBV28 and TRBJ2-1, is DVKVTQSSRYLVKRTGEKVFLECVQDMDHENMFWYRQDPGLGLRLIYFSYDVKMKEKGDIPEGYSVSREKKERFSLILESASTNQTSMYLCASSQATRPGPTYNEQFFGPGTRLTVL.

This chain links TRBV29-1 with TRBJ2-7, with 10 bases matching TRBD1. Germline V gene sequence: CDR1 SQVTM, CDR2 ANQGSEA. The CDR3 length is 13 residues. Germline trimming cut 6 bases from V and 4 bases from J; bases unmatched to any gene: 6. CDR3 amino acids: CSVTGTGVYEQYF. The CDR3 DNA is TGCAGCGTAACCGGGACAGGGGTGTACGAGCAGTACTTC.

The chain employs TRBV5-1 and TRBJ1-1; tentatively, D is TRBD1 (5 bases). Germline V lookup: CDR1 SGHRS, CDR2 YFSETQ. The CDR3 consists of 16 residues. V dropped 3 bases and J dropped 0 bases, with 15 bases sitting between them. This chain's CDR3 is CASSWGRGNMNTEAFF. The CDR3 coding sequence is TGCGCCAGCAGCTGGGGGAGAGGAAACATGAACACTGAAGCTTTCTTT.

The chain employs TRBV6-6 and TRBJ1-1; the D is unclear. In germline, CDR1 is MNHNY, CDR2 SVGAGI (reference sequence). The ends were cut back, 2 bases at V and 3 bases at J, with 7 bases in the middle. The CDR3 totals 13 residues. The CDR3 bases are TGTGCCAGCAGTTACGGGTCGGACACTGAAGCTTTCTTT. As protein: CASSYGSDTEAFF.

CDR3 DNA sequence: TGCGCCAGCAGCAAATCGGGGGACAGGGGTGTCTATGGCTACACCTTC. This translates into CASSKSGDRGVYGYTF. The chain has TRBV5-1 and TRBJ1-2, with 10 bases lining up with TRBD1. J gave up 4 bases and V 4 bases, and 10 bases lay outside the gene matches. From germline, CDR1 is SGHRS and CDR2 YFSETQ. The CDR3 runs 16 residues.

This clonotype was seen a handful of times. The rearrangement joins TRBV20-1 to TRBJ2-1, with D possibly matching TRBD1 (5 bases). V was shortened by 6 bases and J by 3 bases, with 18 bases between the two germline ends. Looked up from germline, CDR1 is DFQATT and CDR2 is SNEGSKA (reference sequence). The CDR3 is made up of 15 amino acids. In nucleotides, the CDR3 is TGCAGTGCGAGCCCGGGCAGGGCCGACTACAATGAGCAGTTCTTC. It is translated as CSASPGRADYNEQFF.

In this sample, this clonotype turned up many times. The V call is TRBV6-4, the J call TRBJ1-5; D is unclear. V lost 5 bases to trimming and J lost 4 bases, with 3 bases between them. The germline CDR1 and CDR2 sequences are MRHNA and SNTAGT. This CDR3 spans 11 amino acids. The DNA of the CDR3 is TGTGCCAGCAGTACAAATCAGCCCCAGCATTTT. Amino acid sequence: CASSTNQPQHF.

This clonotype was counted between two and nine times. The chain is built from TRBV20-1 and TRBJ2-3, with D perhaps TRBD1 or TRBD2 (5 bases each). This CDR3 region has 16 residues. Germline CDR1 and CDR2: DFQATT and SNEGSKA (reference sequence). Between the trimmed V and J ends, which lost 3 bases and 2 bases, there was a span of 18 bases. CDR3 protein: CSARDLRQRVTDTQYF. For the CDR3, the DNA is TGCAGTGCTAGGGATCTAAGACAGAGGGTCACAGATACGCAGTATTTT.

In its sample, this clonotype was seen a few times. The gene calls are TRBV6-1 and TRBJ2-5, with 10 bases lining up with TRBD1. The CDR3 runs 15 residues. The V gene's germline CDR1 is MNHNS and CDR2 SASEGT. V shed 5 bases and J 3 bases; nucleotides not matched to a gene: 6. For the CDR3, the DNA is TGTGCCAGCAGTCGGACGACAGGGGGCGAAGAGACCCAGTACTTC. Its translation: CASSRTTGGEETQYF.

The rearrangement uses TRBV12-3 or TRBV12-4 and TRBJ2-5, with 7 bases lining up with TRBD2. The V and J ends lost 7 bases and 5 bases, in that order; junction bases with no gene match: 13. The CDR3 is made up of 15 amino acids. Here the CDR3 DNA reads TGTGCCAGCACCCCAATCCGTAACGGGGGGGAGACCCAGTACTTC. This codes for CASTPIRNGGETQYF.

This clonotype was counted only a few times. The V gene is TRBV12-5, the J gene TRBJ2-1, with D perhaps matching TRBD1 (5 bases). CDR1 and CDR2 from the germline V gene are LGHNT and FRNRAP. The CDR3 is made up of 14 amino acids. Trimming took off 6 bases at V and 7 bases at J, with 16 bases between the two ends. CDR3 bases: TGTGCTAGTGGCTTGCCCCCAGCAGGGAATGAGCAGTTCTTC. This gives the protein CASGLPPAGNEQFF.

The V call is TRBV6-1, the J call TRBJ1-4, with 11 bases fitting TRBD1. Germline CDR1 is MNHNS and CDR2 is SASEGT. The CDR3 contains 16 residues. V shed 7 bases and J 3 bases; nucleotides not matched to a gene: 7. CDR3 in amino acids: CASTPGQGASNEKLFF. In DNA, the CDR3 is TGTGCCAGCACTCCCGGACAGGGGGCTTCTAATGAAAAACTGTTTTTT.

The chain is built from TRBV6-1 and TRBJ2-7; D perhaps matches TRBD1 (6 bases). V was shortened by 0 bases and J by 2 bases, with 8 bases between the two germline ends. The CDR3 sequence is 14 residues long. Germline V gene data show CDR1 as MNHNS and CDR2 as SASEGT. The DNA of the CDR3 is TGTGCCAGCAGTGAAGCTAGGACAGCCTACGAGCAGTACGTC. Amino acids: CASSEARTAYEQYV.

This clonotype has only a few counts. This sequence joins TRBV6-2 or TRBV6-3 and TRBJ2-6, with TRBD1 identical over 8 bases. In germline, CDR1 is MNHEY, CDR2 SVGEGT. The CDR3 is 20 amino acids. J lost 0 bases, V lost 4 bases, and 14 bases had no gene match. The CDR3 spells CASSFKVDPDRDSGANVLTF. Written as DNA, the CDR3 is TGTGCCAGCAGTTTTAAGGTGGACCCGGACAGGGACTCTGGGGCCAACGTCCTGACTTTC.

This clonotype has ten or more counts. V is TRBV6-5 and J is TRBJ2-1; D might be TRBD2 (6 bases). Germline CDR1 reads MNHEY; CDR2 reads SVGAGI. Trimming removed 0 bases from V and 8 bases from J, with 11 bases in between. The CDR3 covers 14 residues. The CDR3 loop reads CASSYSEGGDEQFF. The CDR3 DNA is TGTGCCAGCAGTTACTCGGAGGGTGGGGATGAGCAGTTCTTC.

This clonotype was counted ten times or more. V gene TRBV25-1 combines with J gene TRBJ1-4; D unresolved. CDR1 is MGHDK and CDR2 is SYGVNS in the germline V gene. Trimming removed 7 bases at V and 6 bases at J, with 12 bases between. This CDR3 region has 13 residues. The CDR3 DNA sequence: TGTGCCAGCAAGCATCGCCCCCATGAAAAACTGTTTTTT. Translating it yields CASKHRPHEKLFF.